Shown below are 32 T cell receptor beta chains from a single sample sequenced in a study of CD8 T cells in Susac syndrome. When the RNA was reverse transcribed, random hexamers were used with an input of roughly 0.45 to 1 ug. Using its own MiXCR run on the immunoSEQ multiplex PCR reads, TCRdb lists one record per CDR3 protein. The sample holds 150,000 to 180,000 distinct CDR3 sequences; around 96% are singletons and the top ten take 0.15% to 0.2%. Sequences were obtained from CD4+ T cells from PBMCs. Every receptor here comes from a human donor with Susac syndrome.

DNA of the CDR3: TGTGCCACCAGCAGAGATGGCGGAGCCTACGAGCAGTACTTC. It is translated as CATSRDGGAYEQYF. The gene calls are TRBV15 and TRBJ2-7; no clear D gene. Per germline, CDR1 LNHNV and CDR2 YYDKDF (reference sequence). The germline V and J ends were trimmed by 0 bases and 2 bases, with 8 bases remaining between them. This CDR3 is built from 14 residues.

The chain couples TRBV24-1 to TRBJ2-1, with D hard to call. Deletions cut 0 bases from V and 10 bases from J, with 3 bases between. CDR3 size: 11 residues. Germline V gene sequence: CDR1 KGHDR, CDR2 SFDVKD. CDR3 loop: CATSDLSEQFF. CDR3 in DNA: TGTGCCACCAGTGATTTGTCCGAGCAGTTCTTC.

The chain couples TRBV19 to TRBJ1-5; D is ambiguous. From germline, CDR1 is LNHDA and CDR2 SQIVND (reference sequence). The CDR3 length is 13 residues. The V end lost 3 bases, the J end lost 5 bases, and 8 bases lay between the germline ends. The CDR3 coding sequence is TGTGCCAGTAGTATGCTGGGAGATCAGCCCCAGCATTTT. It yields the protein CASSMLGDQPQHF.

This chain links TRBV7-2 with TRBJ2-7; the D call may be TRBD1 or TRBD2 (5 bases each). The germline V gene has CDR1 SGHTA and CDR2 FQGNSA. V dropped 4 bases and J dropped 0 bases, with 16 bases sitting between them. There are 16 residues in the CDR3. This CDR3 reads CASSYPGTRSSYEQYF. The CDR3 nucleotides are TGTGCCAGCAGCTATCCCGGGACGAGGAGCTCCTACGAGCAGTACTTC.

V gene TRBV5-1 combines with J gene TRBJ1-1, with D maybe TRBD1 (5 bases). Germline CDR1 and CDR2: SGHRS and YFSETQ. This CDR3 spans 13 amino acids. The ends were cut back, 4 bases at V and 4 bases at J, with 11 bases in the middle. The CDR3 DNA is TGCGCCAGCAGCCTGACAGTGAGCACTGAAGCTTTCTTT. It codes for CASSLTVSTEAFF.

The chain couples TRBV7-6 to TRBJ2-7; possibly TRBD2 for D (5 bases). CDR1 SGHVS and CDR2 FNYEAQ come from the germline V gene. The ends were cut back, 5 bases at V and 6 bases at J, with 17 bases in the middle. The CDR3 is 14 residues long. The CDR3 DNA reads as TGTGCCAGCAGCCCGCTATCCGGACTGGGCGAGCAGTACTTC. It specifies CASSPLSGLGEQYF.

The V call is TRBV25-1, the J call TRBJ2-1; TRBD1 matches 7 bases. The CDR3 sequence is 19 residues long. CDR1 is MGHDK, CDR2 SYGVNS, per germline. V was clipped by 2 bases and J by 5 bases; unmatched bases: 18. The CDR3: CASSELGRGRQGRDNEQFF. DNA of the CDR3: TGTGCCAGCAGTGAACTCGGCAGAGGGAGACAGGGTCGGGACAATGAGCAGTTCTTC.

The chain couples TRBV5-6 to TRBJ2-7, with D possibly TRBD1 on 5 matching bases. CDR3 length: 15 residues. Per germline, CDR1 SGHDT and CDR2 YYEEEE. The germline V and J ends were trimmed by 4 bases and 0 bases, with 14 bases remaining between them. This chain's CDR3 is CASSPSLTASYEQYF. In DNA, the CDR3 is TGTGCCAGCAGCCCCAGCCTGACAGCCTCCTACGAGCAGTACTTC. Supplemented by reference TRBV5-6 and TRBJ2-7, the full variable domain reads DAGVTQSPTHLIKTRGQQVTLRCSPKSGHDTVSWYQQALGQGPQFIFQYYEEEERQRGNFPDRFSGHQFPNYSSELNVNALLLGDSALYLCASSPSLTASYEQYFGPGTRLTVT.

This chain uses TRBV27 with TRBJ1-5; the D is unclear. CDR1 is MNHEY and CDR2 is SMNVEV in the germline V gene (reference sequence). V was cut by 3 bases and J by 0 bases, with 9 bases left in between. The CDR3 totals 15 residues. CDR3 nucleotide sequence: TGTGCCAGCAGTTTTAGGCGGATTAGCAATCAGCCCCAGCATTTT. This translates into CASSFRRISNQPQHF.

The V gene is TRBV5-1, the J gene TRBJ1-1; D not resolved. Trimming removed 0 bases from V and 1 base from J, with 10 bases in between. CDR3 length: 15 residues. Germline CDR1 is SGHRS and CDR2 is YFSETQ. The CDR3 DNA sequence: TGCGCCAGCAGCTTGGCAGGTCAGTCGAACACTGAAGCTTTCTTT. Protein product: CASSLAGQSNTEAFF.

CDR3 bases: TGCAGTGCGACCTGGGGGGATGGCTACACCTTC. Translation: CSATWGDGYTF. This chain connects TRBV20-1 to TRBJ1-2; D is possibly TRBD1 (5 bases). Trimming took off 6 bases at V and 6 bases at J, with 11 bases between the two ends. Germline values: CDR1 DFQATT, CDR2 SNEGSKA (reference sequence). The CDR3 contains 11 residues.

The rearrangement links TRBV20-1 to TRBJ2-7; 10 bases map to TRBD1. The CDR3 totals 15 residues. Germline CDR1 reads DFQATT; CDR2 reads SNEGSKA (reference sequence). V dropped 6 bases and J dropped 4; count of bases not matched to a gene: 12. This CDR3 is CSANTPGTGVYEQYF. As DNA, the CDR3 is TGCAGTGCCAACACGCCCGGGACAGGGGTATACGAGCAGTACTTC.

CDR3 sequence: CSGGTSGKETQYF. DNA of the CDR3: TGCAGCGGGGGGACTAGCGGCAAAGAGACCCAGTACTTC. The gene calls are TRBV29-1 and TRBJ2-5, with 11 bases aligning to TRBD2. V lost 7 bases to trimming and J lost 3 bases; unmatched junction nucleotides: 4. The germline gives CDR1 SQVTM, CDR2 ANQGSEA. This CDR3 is built from 13 residues.

CDR3: CASSPRRLNEQFF. The DNA for the CDR3 is TGTGCCAGCAGCCCTAGGCGGCTGAATGAGCAGTTCTTC. The chain has TRBV12-3 or TRBV12-4 and TRBJ2-1; unclear D gene. The CDR3 covers 13 residues. V lost 6 bases and J lost 7, with 13 bases in between.

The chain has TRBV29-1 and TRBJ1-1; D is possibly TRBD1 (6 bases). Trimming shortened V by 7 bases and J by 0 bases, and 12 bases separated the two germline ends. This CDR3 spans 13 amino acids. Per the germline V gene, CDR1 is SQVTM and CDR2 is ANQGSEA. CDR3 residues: CSGSQGLNTEAFF. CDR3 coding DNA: TGCAGCGGATCACAGGGATTGAACACTGAAGCTTTCTTT.

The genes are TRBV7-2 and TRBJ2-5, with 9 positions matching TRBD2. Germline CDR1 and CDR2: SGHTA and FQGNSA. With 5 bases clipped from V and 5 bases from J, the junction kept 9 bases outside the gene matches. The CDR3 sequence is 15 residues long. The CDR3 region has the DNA TGTGCCAGCAGCCCGACTAGCGGACCCCAGGAGACCCAGTACTTC. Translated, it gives CASSPTSGPQETQYF.

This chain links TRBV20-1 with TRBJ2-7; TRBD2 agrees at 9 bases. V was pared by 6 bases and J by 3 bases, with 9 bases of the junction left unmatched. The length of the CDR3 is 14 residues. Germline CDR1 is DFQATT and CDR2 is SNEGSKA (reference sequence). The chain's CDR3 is CSAKGLAGLYEQYF. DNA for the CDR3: TGCAGTGCGAAGGGGCTAGCGGGACTCTACGAGCAGTACTTC.

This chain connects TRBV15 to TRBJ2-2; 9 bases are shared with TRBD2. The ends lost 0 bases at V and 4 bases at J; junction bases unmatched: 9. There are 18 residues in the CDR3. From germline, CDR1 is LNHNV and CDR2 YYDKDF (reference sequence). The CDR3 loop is CATSRDSRGGRGTGELFF. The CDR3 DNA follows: TGTGCCACCAGCAGAGACTCGCGGGGGGGTCGAGGCACCGGGGAGCTGTTTTTT.

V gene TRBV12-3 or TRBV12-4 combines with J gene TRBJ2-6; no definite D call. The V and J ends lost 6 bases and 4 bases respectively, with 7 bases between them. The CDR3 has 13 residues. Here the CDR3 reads CASSHKGANVLTF. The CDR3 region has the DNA TGTGCCAGCAGCCATAAGGGGGCCAACGTCCTGACTTTC.

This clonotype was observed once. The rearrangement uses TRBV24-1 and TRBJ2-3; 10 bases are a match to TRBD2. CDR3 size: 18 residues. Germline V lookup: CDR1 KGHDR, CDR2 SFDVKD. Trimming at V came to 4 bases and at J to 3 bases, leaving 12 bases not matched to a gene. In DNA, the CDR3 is TGTGCCACCAGTGACCAAACATCTAGCGGGGGCGGGACAGATACGCAGTATTTT. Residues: CATSDQTSSGGGTDTQYF.

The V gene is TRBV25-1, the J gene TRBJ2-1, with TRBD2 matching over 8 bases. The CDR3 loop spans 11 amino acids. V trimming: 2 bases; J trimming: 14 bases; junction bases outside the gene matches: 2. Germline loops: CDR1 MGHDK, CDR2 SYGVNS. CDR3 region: CASSEVGGEFF. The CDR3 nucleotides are TGTGCCAGCAGTGAAGTCGGGGGGGAGTTCTTC.

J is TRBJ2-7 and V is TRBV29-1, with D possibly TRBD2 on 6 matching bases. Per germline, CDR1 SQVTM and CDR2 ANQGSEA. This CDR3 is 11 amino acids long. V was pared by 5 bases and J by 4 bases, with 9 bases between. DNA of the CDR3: TGCAGCGTTCTCGGAGGGTACGAGCAGTACTTC. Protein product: CSVLGGYEQYF.

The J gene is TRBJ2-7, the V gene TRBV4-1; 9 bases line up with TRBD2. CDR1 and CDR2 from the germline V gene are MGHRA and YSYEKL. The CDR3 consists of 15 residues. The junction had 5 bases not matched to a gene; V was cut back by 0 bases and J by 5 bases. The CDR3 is CASSQDEIAGDEQYF. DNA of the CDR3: TGCGCCAGCAGCCAAGATGAGATAGCGGGGGACGAGCAGTACTTC.

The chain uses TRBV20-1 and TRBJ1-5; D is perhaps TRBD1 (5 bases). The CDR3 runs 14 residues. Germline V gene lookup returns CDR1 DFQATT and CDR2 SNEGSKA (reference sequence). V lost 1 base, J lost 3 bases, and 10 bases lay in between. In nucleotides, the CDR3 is TGCAGTGCTAGAGTCACACAGGACAATCAGCCCCAGCATTTT. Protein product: CSARVTQDNQPQHF.

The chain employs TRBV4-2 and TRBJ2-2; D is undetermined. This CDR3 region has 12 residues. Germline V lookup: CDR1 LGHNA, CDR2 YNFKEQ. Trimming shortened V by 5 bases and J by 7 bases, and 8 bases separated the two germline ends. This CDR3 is CASSYYGGELFF. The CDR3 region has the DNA TGTGCCAGCAGCTACTATGGCGGGGAGCTGTTTTTT.

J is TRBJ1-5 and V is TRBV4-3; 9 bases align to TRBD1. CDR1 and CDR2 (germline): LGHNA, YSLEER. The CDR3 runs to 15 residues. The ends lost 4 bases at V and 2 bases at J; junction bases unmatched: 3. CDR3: CASSRRTGGNQPQHF. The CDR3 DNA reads TGCGCCAGCAGCCGCAGGACAGGGGGCAATCAGCCCCAGCATTTT.

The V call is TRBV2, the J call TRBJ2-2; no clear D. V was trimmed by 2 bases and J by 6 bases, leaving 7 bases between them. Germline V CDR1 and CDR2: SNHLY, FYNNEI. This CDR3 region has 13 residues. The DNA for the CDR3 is TGTGCCAGCAGTGAATTGGTGGCCGGGGAGCTGTTTTTT. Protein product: CASSELVAGELFF.

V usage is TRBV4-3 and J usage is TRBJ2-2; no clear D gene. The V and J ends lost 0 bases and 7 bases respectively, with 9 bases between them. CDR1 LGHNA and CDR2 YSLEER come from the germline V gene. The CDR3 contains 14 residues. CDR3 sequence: CASSQDRDLGELFF. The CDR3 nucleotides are TGCGCCAGCAGCCAAGATAGGGATCTCGGGGAGCTGTTTTTT.

For the CDR3, the DNA is TGTGCCAGCAGTTTACAAGCAGGGGGAACCGGGGAGCTGTTTTTT. Amino acid sequence: CASSLQAGGTGELFF. V gene TRBV12-3 or TRBV12-4 combines with J gene TRBJ2-2, with 7 positions matching TRBD1. V was pared by 2 bases and J by 5 bases, with 5 bases of the junction left unmatched. The CDR3 is made up of 15 amino acids.

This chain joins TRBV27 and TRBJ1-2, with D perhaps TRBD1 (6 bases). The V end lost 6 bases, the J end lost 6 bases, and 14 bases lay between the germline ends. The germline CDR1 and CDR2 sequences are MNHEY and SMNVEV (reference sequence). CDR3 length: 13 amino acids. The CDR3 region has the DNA TGTGCCAGCAGCCGTACAGGGATGCATGGCTACACCTTC. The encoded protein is CASSRTGMHGYTF.

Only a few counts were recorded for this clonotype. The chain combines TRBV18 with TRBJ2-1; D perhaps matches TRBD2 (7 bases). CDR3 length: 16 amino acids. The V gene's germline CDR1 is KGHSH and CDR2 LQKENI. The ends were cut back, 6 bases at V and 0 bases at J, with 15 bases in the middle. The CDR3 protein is CASSPPGGSSYNEQFF. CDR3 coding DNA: TGTGCCAGCTCTCCGCCGGGGGGCTCCTCCTACAATGAGCAGTTCTTC. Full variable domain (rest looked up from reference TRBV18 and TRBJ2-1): NAGVMQNPRHLVRRRGQEARLRCSPMKGHSHVYWYRQLPEEGLKFMVYLQKENIIDESGMPKERFSAEFPKEGPSILRIQQVVRGDSAAYFCASSPPGGSSYNEQFFGPGTRLTVL.

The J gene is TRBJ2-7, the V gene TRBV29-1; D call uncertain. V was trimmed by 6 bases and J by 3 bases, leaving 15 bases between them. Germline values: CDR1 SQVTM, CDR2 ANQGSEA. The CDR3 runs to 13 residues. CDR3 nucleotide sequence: TGCAGCGTCGTCTTTGGGGTCGGCTACGAGCAGTACTTC. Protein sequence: CSVVFGVGYEQYF.